This T cell receptor (beta chain) was obtained from a study of cytomegalovirus exposure and HLA in healthy donors. Study-level points and caveats: For cytomegalovirus status, the classifier reportedly gave diagnoses with high specificity and sensitivity. First-cohort TCR clusters tended to co-occur in the 130 or so validation repertoires, a later analysis found. In vitro assays verified that a few CMV-associated chains recognized CMV antigens specifically. It was 150 or so TCR beta chains that were listed as cytomegalovirus-associated.

Profiling relied on immunoSEQ multiplex PCR, and the TCRdb table lists in-frame clones only, not all of them. This sample has over 250,000 clones, with approximately 86% found just once. Comments on this clone: The antigen is undetermined.

The clonotype comes from a woman between 18 and 30 years old in good health and CMV-seronegative. The sequencing input was PBMCs.

The DNA for the CDR3 is TGTGCCAGCAGTGGGCAGGGCGTGAACACTGAAGCTTTCTTT. Residues: CASSGQGVNTEAFF. The gene calls are TRBV27 and TRBJ1-1; tentatively, D is TRBD1 (5 bases). CDR1 and CDR2 (germline): MNHEY, SMNVEV (reference sequence). V lost 5 bases to trimming and J lost 0 bases, with 10 bases between them. This CDR3 comprises 14 residues.